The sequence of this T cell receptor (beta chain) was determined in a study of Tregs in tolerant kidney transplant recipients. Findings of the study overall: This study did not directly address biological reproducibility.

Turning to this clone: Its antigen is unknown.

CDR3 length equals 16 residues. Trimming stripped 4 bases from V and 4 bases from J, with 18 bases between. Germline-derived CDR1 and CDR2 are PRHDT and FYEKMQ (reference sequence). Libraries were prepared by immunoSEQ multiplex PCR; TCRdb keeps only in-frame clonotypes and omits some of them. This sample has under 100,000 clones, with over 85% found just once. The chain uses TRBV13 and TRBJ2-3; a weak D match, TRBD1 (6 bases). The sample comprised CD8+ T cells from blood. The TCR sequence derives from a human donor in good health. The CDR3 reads CASSSWLQGTPDTQYF. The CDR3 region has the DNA TGTGCCAGCAGCTCCTGGCTTCAGGGGACCCCAGATACGCAGTATTTT.